Sequencing of this T cell receptor (beta chain) was carried out in a study of blood T cell repertoires in COVID-19. Study members were between roughly 18 and 89 years old and lived in fewer than 30 US regions. Libraries were prepared by immunoSEQ multiplex PCR; TCRdb keeps only in-frame clonotypes and omits some of them. The table lists fewer than 250,000 clones, 81% of them singletons. Losses at the gene ends were 2 bases for V and 4 bases for J; bases not matched to a gene: 3. CDR1 is SGHTA and CDR2 is FQGNSA in the germline V gene. The CDR3 totals 14 residues. This chain uses TRBV7-2 with TRBJ1-2; 8 bases match TRBD1. The TCR was taken from a woman between 50 and 59 years old with acute COVID-19. Sequenced sample: PBMCs or T cells enriched from blood (not recorded which). Written as DNA, the CDR3 is TGTGCCAGCAGCTTACAGGGGGCTGGCTATGGCTACACCTTC. Protein: CASSLQGAGYGYTF.